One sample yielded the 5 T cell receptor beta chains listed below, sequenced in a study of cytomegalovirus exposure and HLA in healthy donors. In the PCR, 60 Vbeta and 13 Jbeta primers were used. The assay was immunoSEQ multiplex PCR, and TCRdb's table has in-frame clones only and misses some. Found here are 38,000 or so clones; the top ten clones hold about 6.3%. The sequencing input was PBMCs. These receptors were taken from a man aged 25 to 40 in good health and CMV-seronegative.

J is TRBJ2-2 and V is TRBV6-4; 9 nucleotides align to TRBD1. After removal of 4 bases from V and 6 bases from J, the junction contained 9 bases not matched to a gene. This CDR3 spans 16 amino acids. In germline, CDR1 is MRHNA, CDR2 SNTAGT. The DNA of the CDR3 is TGTGCCAGCAGTGCATCCGGGACAGGGTCCCCCGGGGAGCTGTTTTTT. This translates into CASSASGTGSPGELFF.

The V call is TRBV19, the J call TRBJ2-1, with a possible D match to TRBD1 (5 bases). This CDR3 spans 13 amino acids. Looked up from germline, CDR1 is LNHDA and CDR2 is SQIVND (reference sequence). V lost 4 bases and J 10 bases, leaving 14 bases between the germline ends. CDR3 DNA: TGTGCCAGTAGTACCTCGCAAAGGGGCGAGCAGTTCTTC. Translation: CASSTSQRGEQFF.

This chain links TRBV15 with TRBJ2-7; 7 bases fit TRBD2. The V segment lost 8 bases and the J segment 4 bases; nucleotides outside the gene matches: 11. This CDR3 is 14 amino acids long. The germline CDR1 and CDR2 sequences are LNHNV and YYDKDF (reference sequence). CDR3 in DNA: TGTGCCACCCAACCGGCTAGCGGATATTACGAGCAGTACTTC. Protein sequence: CATQPASGYYEQYF.

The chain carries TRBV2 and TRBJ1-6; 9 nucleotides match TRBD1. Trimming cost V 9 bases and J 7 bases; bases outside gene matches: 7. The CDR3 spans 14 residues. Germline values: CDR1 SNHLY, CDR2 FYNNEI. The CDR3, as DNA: TGTGCCAGTGGGACAGGGAGAACAAATTCACCCCTCCACTTT. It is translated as CASGTGRTNSPLHF.

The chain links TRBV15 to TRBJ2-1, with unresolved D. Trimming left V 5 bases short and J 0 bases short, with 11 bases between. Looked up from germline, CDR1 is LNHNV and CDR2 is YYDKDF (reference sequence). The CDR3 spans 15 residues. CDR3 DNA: TGTGCCACCAGCGAAACAGATGGCTCCTACAATGAGCAGTTCTTC. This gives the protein CATSETDGSYNEQFF.